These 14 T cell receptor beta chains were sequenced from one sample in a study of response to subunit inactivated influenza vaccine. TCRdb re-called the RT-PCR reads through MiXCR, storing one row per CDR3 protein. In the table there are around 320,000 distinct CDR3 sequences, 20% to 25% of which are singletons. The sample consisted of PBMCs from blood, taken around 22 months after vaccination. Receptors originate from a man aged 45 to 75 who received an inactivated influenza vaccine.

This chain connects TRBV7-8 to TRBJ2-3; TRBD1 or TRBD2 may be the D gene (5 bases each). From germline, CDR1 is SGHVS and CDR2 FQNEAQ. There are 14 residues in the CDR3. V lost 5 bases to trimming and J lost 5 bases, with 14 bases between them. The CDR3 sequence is CASSPQAGGDTQYF. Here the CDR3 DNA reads TGTGCCAGCAGCCCCCAGGCTGGGGGAGATACGCAGTATTTT.

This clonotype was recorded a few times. The CDR3 sequence: CASSQSGEDTQYF. CDR3 in DNA: TGTGCCAGCAGCCAATCAGGGGAAGATACGCAGTATTTT. V gene TRBV4-2 combines with J gene TRBJ2-3, with a tentative D call TRBD1 (6 bases). There are 13 residues in the CDR3. The ends were cut back, 2 bases at V and 5 bases at J, with 8 bases in the middle. Germline CDR1 is LGHNA and CDR2 is YNFKEQ.

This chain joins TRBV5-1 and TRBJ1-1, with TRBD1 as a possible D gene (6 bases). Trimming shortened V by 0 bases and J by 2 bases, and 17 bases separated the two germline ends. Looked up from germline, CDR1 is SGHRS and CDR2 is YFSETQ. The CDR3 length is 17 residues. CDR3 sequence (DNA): TGCGCCAGCAGCTTGGAGTTTGCAGGGGCGCGTAACACTGAAGCTTTCTTT. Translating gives CASSLEFAGARNTEAFF.

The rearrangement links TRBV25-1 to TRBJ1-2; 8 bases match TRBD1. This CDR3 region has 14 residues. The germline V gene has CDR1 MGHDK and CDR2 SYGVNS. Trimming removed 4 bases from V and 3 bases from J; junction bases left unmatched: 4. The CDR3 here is CASSGDRGHYGYTF. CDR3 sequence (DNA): TGTGCCAGCAGTGGCGACAGGGGACACTATGGCTACACCTTC.

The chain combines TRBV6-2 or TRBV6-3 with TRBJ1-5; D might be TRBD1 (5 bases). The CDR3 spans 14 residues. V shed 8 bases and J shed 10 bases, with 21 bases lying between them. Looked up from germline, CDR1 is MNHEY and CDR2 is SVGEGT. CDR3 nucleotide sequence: TGTGCCAGCGCAAGCCCGGGACTCATGAATCCCCAGCATTTT. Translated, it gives CASASPGLMNPQHF.

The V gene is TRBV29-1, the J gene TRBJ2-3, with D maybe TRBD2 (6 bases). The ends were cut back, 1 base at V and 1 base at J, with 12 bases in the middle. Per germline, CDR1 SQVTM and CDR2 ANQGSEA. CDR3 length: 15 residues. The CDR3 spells CSVEAGLKRTDTQYF. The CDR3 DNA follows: TGCAGCGTTGAAGCGGGACTTAAACGCACAGATACGCAGTATTTT.

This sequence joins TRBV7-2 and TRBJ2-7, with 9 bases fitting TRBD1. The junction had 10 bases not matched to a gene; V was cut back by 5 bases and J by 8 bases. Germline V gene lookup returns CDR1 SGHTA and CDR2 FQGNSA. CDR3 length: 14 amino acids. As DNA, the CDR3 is TGTGCCAGCAGCCAAGGACAGGGGATGGGGAAGCAGTACTTC. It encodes CASSQGQGMGKQYF.

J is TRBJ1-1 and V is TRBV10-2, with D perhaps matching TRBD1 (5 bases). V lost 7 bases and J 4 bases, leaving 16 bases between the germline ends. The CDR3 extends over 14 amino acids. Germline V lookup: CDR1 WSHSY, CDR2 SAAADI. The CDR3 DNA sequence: TGCGCCAGCATGGGACCAGGGTTGGGCACTGAAGCTTTCTTT. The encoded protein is CASMGPGLGTEAFF.

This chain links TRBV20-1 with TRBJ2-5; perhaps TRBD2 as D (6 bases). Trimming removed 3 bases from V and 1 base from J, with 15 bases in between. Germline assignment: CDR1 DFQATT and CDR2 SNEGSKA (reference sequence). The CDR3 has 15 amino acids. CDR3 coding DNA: TGCAGTGCTAGCTCAAGGAGGGTGGTCCAAGAGACCCAGTACTTC. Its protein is CSASSRRVVQETQYF.

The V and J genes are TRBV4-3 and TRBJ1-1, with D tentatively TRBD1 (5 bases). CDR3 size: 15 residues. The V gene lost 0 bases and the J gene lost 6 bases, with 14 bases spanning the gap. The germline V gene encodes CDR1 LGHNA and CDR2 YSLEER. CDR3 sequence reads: CASSQEGGRAPEAFF. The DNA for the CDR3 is TGCGCCAGCAGCCAAGAAGGAGGCAGGGCGCCTGAAGCTTTCTTT.

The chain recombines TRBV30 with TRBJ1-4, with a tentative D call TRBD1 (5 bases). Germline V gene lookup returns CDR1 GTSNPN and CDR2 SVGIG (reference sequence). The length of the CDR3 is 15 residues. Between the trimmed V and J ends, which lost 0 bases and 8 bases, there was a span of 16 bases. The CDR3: CAWSVPQGEGEKLFF. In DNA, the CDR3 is TGTGCCTGGAGTGTACCCCAGGGCGAGGGGGAAAAACTGTTTTTT.

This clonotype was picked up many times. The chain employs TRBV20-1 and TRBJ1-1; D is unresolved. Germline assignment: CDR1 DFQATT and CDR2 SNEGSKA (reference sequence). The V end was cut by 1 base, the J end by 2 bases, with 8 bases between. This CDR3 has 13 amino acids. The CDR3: CSARGRLNTEAFF. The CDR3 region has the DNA TGCAGTGCTAGAGGACGGCTAAACACTGAAGCTTTCTTT.

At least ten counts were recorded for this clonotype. The CDR3 nucleotides are TGTGCCAGCAGTTTATGGACAGGGGCGGACACTGAAGCTTTCTTT. It codes for CASSLWTGADTEAFF. V usage is TRBV12-3 or TRBV12-4 and J usage is TRBJ1-1; 9 nucleotides line up with TRBD1. The CDR3 extends over 15 amino acids. The trim removed 2 bases at V and 3 bases at J, leaving 4 bases unmatched.

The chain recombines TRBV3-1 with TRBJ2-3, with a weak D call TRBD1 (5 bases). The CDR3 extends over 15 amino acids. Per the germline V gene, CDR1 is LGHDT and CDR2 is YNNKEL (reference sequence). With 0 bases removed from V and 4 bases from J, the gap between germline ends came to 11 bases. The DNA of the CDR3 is TGTGCCAGCAGCCAAGATATTGGGGCCCCAGATACGCAGTATTTT. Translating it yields CASSQDIGAPDTQYF.